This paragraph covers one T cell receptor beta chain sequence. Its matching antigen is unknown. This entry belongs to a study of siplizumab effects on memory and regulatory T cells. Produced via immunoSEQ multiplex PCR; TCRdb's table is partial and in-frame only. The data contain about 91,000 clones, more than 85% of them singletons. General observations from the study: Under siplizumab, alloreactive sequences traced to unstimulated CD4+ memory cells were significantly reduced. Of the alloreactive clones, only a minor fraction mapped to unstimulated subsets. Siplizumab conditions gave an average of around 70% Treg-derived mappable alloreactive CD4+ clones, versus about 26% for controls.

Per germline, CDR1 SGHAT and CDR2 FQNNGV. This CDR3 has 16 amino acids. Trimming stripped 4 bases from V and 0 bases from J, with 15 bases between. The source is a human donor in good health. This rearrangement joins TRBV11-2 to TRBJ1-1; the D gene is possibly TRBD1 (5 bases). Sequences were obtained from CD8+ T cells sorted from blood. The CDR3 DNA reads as TGTGCCAGCAGCTCGCCGACAGACTGGTTGAACACTGAAGCTTTCTTT. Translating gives CASSSPTDWLNTEAFF. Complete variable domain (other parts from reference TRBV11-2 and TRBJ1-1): EAGVAQSPRYKIIEKRQSVAFWCNPISGHATLYWYQQILGQGPKLLIQFQNNGVVDDSQLPKDRFSAERLKGVDSTLKIQPAKLEDSAVYLCASSSPTDWLNTEAFFGQGTRLTVV.